These 15 T cell receptor beta chains came from one sample sequenced in a study of T cell responses to AZD1222 COVID-19 vaccine. Only in-frame clones appear in the TCRdb table, and some are missing; sequencing was by immunoSEQ multiplex PCR. The repertoire holds some 190,000 clones, about nine tenths seen once, with 1.7% in the top ten. This material consisted of peripheral blood, taken 28 days after the second AZD1222 dose. The receptors here all came from an adult who received the AZD1222 COVID-19 vaccine.

The chain has TRBV19 and TRBJ1-1, with a possible D match to TRBD1 (5 bases). The CDR3 is 15 amino acids. V lost 8 bases to trimming and J lost 5 bases, with 21 bases between them. Germline-derived CDR1 and CDR2 are LNHDA and SQIVND (reference sequence). CDR3 in amino acids: CASAPFGGGDTEAFF. CDR3 sequence (DNA): TGTGCCAGTGCCCCTTTCGGGGGAGGGGATACTGAAGCTTTCTTT.

V gene TRBV12-3 or TRBV12-4 combines with J gene TRBJ2-3, with D perhaps TRBD2 (5 bases). V was trimmed by 7 bases and J by 6 bases, leaving 11 bases between them. The CDR3 runs 12 residues. The CDR3 loop is CASKPRGDTQYF. CDR3 coding DNA: TGTGCCAGCAAGCCTAGAGGGGATACGCAGTATTTT.

This clone was picked up one time. The chain recombines TRBV7-2 with TRBJ1-4; 10 nucleotides align to TRBD1. With 5 bases clipped from V and 8 bases from J, the junction kept 11 bases outside the gene matches. Germline CDR1 SGHTA, CDR2 FQGNSA. This CDR3 comprises 16 residues. The CDR3 here is CASSGGTGVRAEKLFF. Written as DNA, the CDR3 is TGTGCCAGCAGCGGAGGGACAGGGGTCCGTGCCGAAAAACTGTTTTTT.

V gene TRBV11-2 combines with J gene TRBJ2-5, with a weak D call TRBD2 (6 bases). This CDR3 has 17 residues. Germline assignment: CDR1 SGHAT and CDR2 FQNNGV. V dropped 4 bases and J dropped 3 bases, with 21 bases sitting between them. CDR3 in amino acids: CASSYPPPRGREETQYF. CDR3 nucleotide sequence: TGTGCCAGCAGCTACCCCCCCCCGCGGGGTCGGGAAGAGACCCAGTACTTC.

This chain connects TRBV6-5 to TRBJ2-1, with TRBD1 matching over 8 bases. There are 15 residues in the CDR3. The germline gives CDR1 MNHEY, CDR2 SVGAGI. V shed 6 bases, J shed 3 bases, and the junction held 7 bases outside the gene matches. The CDR3: CASSPDRAYYNEQFF. CDR3 sequence (DNA): TGTGCCAGCAGCCCGGACAGGGCATACTACAATGAGCAGTTCTTC.

This clone was found once. V is TRBV5-4 and J is TRBJ1-6, with D tentatively TRBD1 (6 bases). The CDR3 length is 17 residues. CDR1 is SGHNT and CDR2 is YYREEE in the germline V gene (reference sequence). V lost 1 base to trimming and J lost 9 bases, with 20 bases between them. CDR3 sequence (DNA): TGTGCCAGCAGCTTGAAACAGGGAGTAAGAAATAGTTCACCCCTCCACTTT. Amino acid sequence: CASSLKQGVRNSSPLHF.

The chain uses TRBV4-1 and TRBJ2-1; TRBD2 matches 8 bases. CDR3 length: 17 residues. With 3 bases clipped from V and 2 bases from J, the junction kept 9 bases outside the gene matches. CDR1 and CDR2 (germline): MGHRA, YSYEKL. CDR3 in DNA: TGCGCCAGCAGCCAGGGTAGATCGGGGGGGCCCTACAATGAGCAGTTCTTC. It codes for CASSQGRSGGPYNEQFF.

This clone appeared a single time. The CDR3 sequence: CASSAPGPGNYGYTF. The CDR3 DNA sequence: TGTGCCAGTAGTGCACCCGGGCCAGGGAACTATGGCTACACCTTC. This sequence joins TRBV19 and TRBJ1-2; D is possibly TRBD1 (5 bases). The CDR3 is made up of 15 amino acids. Germline V CDR1 and CDR2: LNHDA, SQIVND (reference sequence). V was pared by 5 bases and J by 2 bases, with 15 bases between. The entire variable domain, with the rest obtained from reference TRBV19 and TRBJ1-2, is as follows: DGGITQSPKYLFRKEGQNVTLSCEQNLNHDAMYWYRQDPGQGLRLIYYSQIVNDFQKGDIAEGYSVSREKKESFPLTVTSAQKNPTAFYLCASSAPGPGNYGYTFGSGTRLTVV.

The CDR3 DNA reads TGTGCCAGCAGCGTAGGCCCCTTCGTCGGGAGTGGTCAAGAGACCCAGTACTTC. This gives the protein CASSVGPFVGSGQETQYF. The chain couples TRBV9 to TRBJ2-5; possible D gene TRBD2, 6 bases. The CDR3 loop spans 18 amino acids. Germline loops: CDR1 SGDLS, CDR2 YYNGEE. Deletions cut 0 bases from V and 2 bases from J, with 20 bases between.

The V call is TRBV7-9, the J call TRBJ2-7, with 8 nucleotides matching TRBD2. V was clipped by 5 bases and J by 2 bases; unmatched bases: 5. Germline assignment: CDR1 SEHNR and CDR2 FQNEAQ (reference sequence). The CDR3 has 14 residues. The CDR3 sequence: CASSKAGVAYEQYF. CDR3 sequence (DNA): TGTGCCAGCAGCAAAGCGGGGGTCGCCTACGAGCAGTACTTC.

The chain recombines TRBV4-1 with TRBJ1-3, with D maybe TRBD1 (5 bases). The CDR3 is 16 residues long. V was pared by 1 base and J by 4 bases, with 14 bases between. Per the germline V gene, CDR1 is MGHRA and CDR2 is YSYEKL. The CDR3 DNA follows: TGCGCCAGCAGCCAAGGGCCTCGACAGTACGGAAACACCATATATTTT. As protein: CASSQGPRQYGNTIYF.

The J gene is TRBJ2-2, the V gene TRBV18; the D gene is possibly TRBD1 (6 bases). CDR1 is KGHSH and CDR2 is LQKENI in the germline V gene. The V end was cut by 3 bases, the J end by 3 bases, with 11 bases between. CDR3 length: 15 amino acids. CDR3 nucleotides: TGTGCCAGCTCACCTCAGACAGGAGACACCGGGGAGCTGTTTTTT. Its translation: CASSPQTGDTGELFF.

The chain recombines TRBV6-5 with TRBJ1-2, with D possibly being TRBD1 (6 bases). This CDR3 is built from 14 residues. Looked up from germline, CDR1 is MNHEY and CDR2 is SVGAGI. Trimming shortened V by 5 bases and J by 2 bases, and 12 bases separated the two germline ends. The CDR3 bases are TGTGCCAGCAGTCGCAGGGGCCTAAACTATGGCTACACCTTC. Its translation is CASSRRGLNYGYTF.

This clone showed up just once. This CDR3 reads CASSPRASGSSNEQYF. The CDR3 DNA sequence: TGTGCCAGCAGCCCGCGGGCCAGCGGGAGTTCAAACGAGCAGTACTTC. V is TRBV11-1 and J is TRBJ2-7; 8 positions match TRBD2. The CDR3 covers 16 residues. Germline V gives CDR1 SGHAT, CDR2 FQDESV (reference sequence). The V segment lost 5 bases and the J segment 5 bases; nucleotides outside the gene matches: 14.

The chain joins TRBV5-1 to TRBJ2-5, with D perhaps matching TRBD2 (7 bases). The CDR3 is made up of 14 amino acids. CDR1 is SGHRS, CDR2 YFSETQ, per germline. Trimming took off 4 bases at V and 4 bases at J, with 14 bases between the two ends. The CDR3 DNA reads TGCGCCAGCAGCCCGGGGGGCGGGGGAGAGACCCAGTACTTC. Protein: CASSPGGGGETQYF.